This TCR beta chain was observed in a study of response to subunit inactivated influenza vaccine. Study results and limitations: Authors proposed each seasonal influenza vaccination draws in few new T cells.

CDR1 MNHEY and CDR2 SMNVEV come from the germline V gene (reference sequence). V shed 2 bases and J shed 7 bases, with 8 bases lying between them. CDR3 length: 13 residues. About this clonotype: As yet, its antigen is unknown.

TCRdb independently ran MiXCR on the RT-PCR reads; one entry per CDR3 protein. The data hold more than 550,000 distinct CDR3 sequences, with about 11% observed a single time. These data are also associated with another study on T cells expressing NK-cell markers. As that report states: As the method of synthesis, 5'RACE template switching with UMIs yielded TCR beta cDNA. The TCR beta repertoires were obtained from sorted CD3+CD56+NKG2C+, CD3+CD56+NKG2C- and CD3+CD56-NKG2C+ T cells. Seven donors tested HCMV-seropositive and one tested seronegative among the eight sequenced. Dominance of the CD3+CD56-NKG2C+ fraction by these clonotypes also held in several donors.

The sequenced sample was PBMCs from blood, obtained on the day of vaccination. This sequence joins TRBV27 and TRBJ2-2; weak D call: TRBD2 (6 bases). This clonotype was obtained from a man in his fifties or sixties who received an inactivated influenza vaccine. The CDR3 DNA follows: TGTGCCAGCAGTTTAAGGCGGGGCGGGGAGCTGTTTTTT. Translation gives CASSLRRGGELFF.